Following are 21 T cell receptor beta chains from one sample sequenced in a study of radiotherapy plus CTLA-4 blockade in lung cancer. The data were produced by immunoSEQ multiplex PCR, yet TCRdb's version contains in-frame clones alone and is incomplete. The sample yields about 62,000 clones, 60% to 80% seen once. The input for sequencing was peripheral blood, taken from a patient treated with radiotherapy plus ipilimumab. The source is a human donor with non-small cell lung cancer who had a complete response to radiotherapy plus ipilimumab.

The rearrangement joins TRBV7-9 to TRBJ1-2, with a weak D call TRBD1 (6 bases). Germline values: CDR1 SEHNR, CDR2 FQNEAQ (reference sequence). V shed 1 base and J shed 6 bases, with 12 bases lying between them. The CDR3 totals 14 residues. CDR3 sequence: CASSLVPGANGYTF. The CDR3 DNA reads TGTGCCAGCAGCTTAGTTCCAGGGGCCAATGGCTACACCTTC. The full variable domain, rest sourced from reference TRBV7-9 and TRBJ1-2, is DTGVSQNPRHKITKRGQNVTFRCDPISEHNRLYWYRQTLGQGPEFLTYFQNEAQLEKSRLLSDRFSAERPKGSFSTLEIQRTEQGDSAMYLCASSLVPGANGYTFGSGTRLTVV.

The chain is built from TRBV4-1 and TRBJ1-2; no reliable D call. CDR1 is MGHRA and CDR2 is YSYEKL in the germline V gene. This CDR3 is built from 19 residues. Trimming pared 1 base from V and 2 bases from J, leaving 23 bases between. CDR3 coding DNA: TGCGCCAGCAGCCAAGGAAGCCCTTTTTTGGAGAGGAGGAACTATGGCTACACCTTC. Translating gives CASSQGSPFLERRNYGYTF.

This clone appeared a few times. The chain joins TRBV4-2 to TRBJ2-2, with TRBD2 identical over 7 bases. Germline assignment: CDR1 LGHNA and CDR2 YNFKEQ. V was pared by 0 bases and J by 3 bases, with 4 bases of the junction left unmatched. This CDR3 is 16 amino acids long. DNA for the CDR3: TGTGCCAGCAGCCAAGATAGCGGGCAATACACCGGGGAGCTGTTTTTT. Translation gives CASSQDSGQYTGELFF.

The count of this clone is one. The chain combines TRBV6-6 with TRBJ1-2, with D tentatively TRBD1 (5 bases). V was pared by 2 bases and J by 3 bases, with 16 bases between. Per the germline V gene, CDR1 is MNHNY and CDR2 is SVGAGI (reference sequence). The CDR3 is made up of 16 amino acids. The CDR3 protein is CASSYNGPGLDYGYTF. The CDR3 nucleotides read TGTGCCAGCAGTTACAACGGTCCAGGGTTGGACTATGGCTACACCTTC.

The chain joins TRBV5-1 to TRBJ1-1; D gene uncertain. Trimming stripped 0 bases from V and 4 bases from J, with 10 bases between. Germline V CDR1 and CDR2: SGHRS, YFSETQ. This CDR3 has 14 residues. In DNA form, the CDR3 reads TGCGCCAGCAGCTTGGCGGCGGCGGCCACTGAAGCTTTCTTT. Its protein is CASSLAAAATEAFF.

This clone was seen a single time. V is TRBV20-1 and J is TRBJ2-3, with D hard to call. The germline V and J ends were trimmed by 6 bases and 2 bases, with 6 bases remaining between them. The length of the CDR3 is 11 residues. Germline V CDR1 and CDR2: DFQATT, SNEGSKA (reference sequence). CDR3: CSAINTDTQYF. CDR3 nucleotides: TGCAGTGCGATCAACACAGATACGCAGTATTTT.

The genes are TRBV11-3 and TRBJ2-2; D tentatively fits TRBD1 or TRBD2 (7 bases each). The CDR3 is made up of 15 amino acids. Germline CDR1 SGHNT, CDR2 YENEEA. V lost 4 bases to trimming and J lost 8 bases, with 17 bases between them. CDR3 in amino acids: CASSSAGGVAGELFF. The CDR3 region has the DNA TGTGCCAGCAGCTCGGCAGGGGGGGTGGCTGGGGAGCTGTTTTTT.

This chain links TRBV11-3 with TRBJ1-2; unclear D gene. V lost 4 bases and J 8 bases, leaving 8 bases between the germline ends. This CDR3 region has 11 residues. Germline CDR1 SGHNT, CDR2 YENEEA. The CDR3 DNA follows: TGTGCCAGCAGCTCCGGACGGGGCTACACCTTC. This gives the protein CASSSGRGYTF.

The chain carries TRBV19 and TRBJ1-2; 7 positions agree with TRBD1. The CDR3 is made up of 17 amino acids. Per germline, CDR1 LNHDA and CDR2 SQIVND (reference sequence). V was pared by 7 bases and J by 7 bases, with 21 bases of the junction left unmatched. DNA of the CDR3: TGTGCCAGTACCCCCTGGAAATCGCGACAGGGTATAAGTGGCTACACCTTC. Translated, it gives CASTPWKSRQGISGYTF.

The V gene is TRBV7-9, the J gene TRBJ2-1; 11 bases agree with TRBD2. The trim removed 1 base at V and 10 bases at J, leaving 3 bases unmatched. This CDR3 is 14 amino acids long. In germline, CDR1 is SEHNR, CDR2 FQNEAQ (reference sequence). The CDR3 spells CASSLGLAGNEQFF. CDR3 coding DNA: TGTGCCAGCAGCTTAGGACTAGCGGGAAACGAGCAGTTCTTC.

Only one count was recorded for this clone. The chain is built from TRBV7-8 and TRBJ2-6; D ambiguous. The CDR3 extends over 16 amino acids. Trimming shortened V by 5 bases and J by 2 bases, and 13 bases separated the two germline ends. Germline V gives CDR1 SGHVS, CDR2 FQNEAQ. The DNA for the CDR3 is TGTGCCAGCAGCCACGGGCTCCCTCCTGGGGCCAACGTCCTGACTTTC. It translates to CASSHGLPPGANVLTF.

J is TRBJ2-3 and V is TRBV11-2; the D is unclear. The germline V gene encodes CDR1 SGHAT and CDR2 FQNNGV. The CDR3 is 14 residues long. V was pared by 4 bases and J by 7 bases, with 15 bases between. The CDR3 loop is CASSSRTLLNTQYF. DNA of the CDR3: TGTGCCAGCAGCTCGCGGACCCTTTTAAATACGCAGTATTTT.

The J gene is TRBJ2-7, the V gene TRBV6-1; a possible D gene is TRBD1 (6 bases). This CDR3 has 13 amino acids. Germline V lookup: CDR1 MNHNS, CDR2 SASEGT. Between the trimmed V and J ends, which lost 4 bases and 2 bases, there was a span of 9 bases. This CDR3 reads CASSGTVPYEQYV. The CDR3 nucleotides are TGTGCCAGCAGTGGGACAGTTCCCTACGAGCAGTACGTC.

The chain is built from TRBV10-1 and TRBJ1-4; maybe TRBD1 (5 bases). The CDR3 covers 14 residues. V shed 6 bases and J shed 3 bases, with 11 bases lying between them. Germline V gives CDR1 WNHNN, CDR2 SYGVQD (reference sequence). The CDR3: CASSPGRPNEKLFF. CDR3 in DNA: TGCGCCAGCAGCCCGGGACGGCCTAATGAAAAACTGTTTTTT.

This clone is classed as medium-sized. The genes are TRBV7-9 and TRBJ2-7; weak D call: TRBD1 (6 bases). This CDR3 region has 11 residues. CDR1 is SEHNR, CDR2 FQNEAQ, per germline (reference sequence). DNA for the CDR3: TGTGCCAGCAGCCATACAGGGCTCTTGGACGTC. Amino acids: CASSHTGLLDV.

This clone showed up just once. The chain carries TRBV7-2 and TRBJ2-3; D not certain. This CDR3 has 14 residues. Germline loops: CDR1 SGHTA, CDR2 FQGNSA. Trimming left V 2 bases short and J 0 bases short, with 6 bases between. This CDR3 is CASSLIGSTDTQYF. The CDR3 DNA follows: TGTGCCAGCAGCTTAATAGGGAGCACAGATACGCAGTATTTT.

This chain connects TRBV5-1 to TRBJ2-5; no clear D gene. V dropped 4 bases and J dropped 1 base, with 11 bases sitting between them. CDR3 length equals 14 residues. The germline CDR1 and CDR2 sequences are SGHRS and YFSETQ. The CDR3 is CASSPPGAQETQYF. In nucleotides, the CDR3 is TGCGCCAGCAGCCCCCCGGGTGCCCAAGAGACCCAGTACTTC.

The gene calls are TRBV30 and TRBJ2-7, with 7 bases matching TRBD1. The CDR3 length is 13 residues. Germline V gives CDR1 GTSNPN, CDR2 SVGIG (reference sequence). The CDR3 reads CAWRVTGSSEQYV. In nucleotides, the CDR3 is TGTGCCTGGAGGGTGACAGGGTCCTCCGAGCAGTACGTC.

CDR3 amino acids: CASSPDRPTEAFF. In nucleotides, the CDR3 is TGTGCCAGCAGTCCGGACAGACCCACTGAAGCTTTCTTT. The J gene is TRBJ1-1, the V gene TRBV27, with D perhaps matching TRBD1 (6 bases). The germline V gene encodes CDR1 MNHEY and CDR2 SMNVEV (reference sequence). V was cut by 5 bases and J by 4 bases, with 11 bases left in between. The CDR3 covers 13 residues.

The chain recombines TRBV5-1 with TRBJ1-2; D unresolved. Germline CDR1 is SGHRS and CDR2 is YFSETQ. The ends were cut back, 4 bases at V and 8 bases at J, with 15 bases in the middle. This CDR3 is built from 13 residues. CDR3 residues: CASSMDPGEGYTF. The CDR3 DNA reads TGCGCCAGCAGCATGGATCCCGGTGAGGGCTACACCTTC.

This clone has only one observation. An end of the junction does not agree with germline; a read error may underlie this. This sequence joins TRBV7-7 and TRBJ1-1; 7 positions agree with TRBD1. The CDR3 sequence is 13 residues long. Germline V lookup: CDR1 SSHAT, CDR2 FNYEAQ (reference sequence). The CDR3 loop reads CASSPWTGTEAFF. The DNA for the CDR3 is TGTGCTAGCAGCCCCTGGACAGGCACTGAAGCTTTCTTT.